The 3 T cell receptor beta chains in this list originate from one sample, sequenced in a study of radiation and T cells in renal cell carcinoma. Time point in this sample: blood 4 weeks post-SBRT, at nephrectomy. Indicated treatment: 15 Gy SBRT to primary tumor, nephrectomy 4 weeks later. Repertoires were generated with immunoSEQ multiplex PCR, while TCRdb's copy carries only in-frame clones and drops some. Of some 46,000 clones in the sample, roughly 82% were seen once. This material consisted of blood, taken from a patient whose treatment included radiotherapy and nephrectomy. These receptors were obtained from a woman aged 65 to 85 with renal cell carcinoma.

V usage is TRBV6-6 and J usage is TRBJ2-7, with a weak D call TRBD1 (7 bases). Trimming left V 7 bases short and J 6 bases short, with 13 bases between. The germline CDR1 and CDR2 sequences are MNHNY and SVGAGI (reference sequence). The CDR3 runs 12 residues. This CDR3 reads CASTKQGGEQYF. In nucleotides, the CDR3 is TGTGCCAGCACCAAGCAGGGGGGCGAGCAGTACTTC.

The rearrangement uses TRBV14 and TRBJ2-6; the match to TRBD1 covers 11 bases. The CDR3 is 16 residues long. Germline loops: CDR1 SGHDN, CDR2 FVKESK. J was trimmed by 3 bases and V by 5 bases; bases with no gene match: 3. The CDR3 DNA is TGTGCCAGCAGCAGGGACAGGGGGTTTGGGGCCAACGTCCTGACTTTC. Amino acids: CASSRDRGFGANVLTF.

V usage is TRBV11-3 and J usage is TRBJ2-3, with D possibly TRBD1 on 5 matching bases. The CDR3 consists of 15 residues. The germline V gene encodes CDR1 SGHNT and CDR2 YENEEA. V lost 5 bases, J lost 2 bases, and 14 bases lay in between. Written as DNA, the CDR3 is TGTGCCAGCAGCCAGGGCGGAGATTACACAGATACGCAGTATTTT. As protein: CASSQGGDYTDTQYF.